Below are 7 T cell receptor beta chains sequenced from a single sample in a study of blood T cell repertoires in COVID-19. The assay was immunoSEQ multiplex PCR, and TCRdb's table has in-frame clones only and misses some. The sample holds about 170,000 clones, approximately 89% seen once. The source material was PBMCs or T cells enriched from blood (not recorded which). The source is a woman aged 18-29 years who had recovered from COVID-19.

The chain employs TRBV10-3 and TRBJ2-3; a possible D gene is TRBD2 (7 bases). This CDR3 spans 11 amino acids. CDR1 and CDR2 from the germline V gene are ENHRY and SYGVKD. For the CDR3, the DNA is TGTGGCTCCGGGGGGCCAGATACGCAGTATTTT. It encodes CGSGGPDTQYF.

V is TRBV4-1 and J is TRBJ2-7, with D perhaps TRBD1 (6 bases). From germline, CDR1 is MGHRA and CDR2 YSYEKL. The V end was cut by 2 bases, the J end by 1 base, with 12 bases between. The CDR3 loop spans 15 amino acids. The CDR3 sequence is CASSQLQGPSYEQYF. In DNA, the CDR3 is TGCGCCAGCAGCCAACTACAGGGCCCTTCCTACGAGCAGTACTTC.

V and J are TRBV19 and TRBJ1-2; tentative D call: TRBD1 (5 bases). Germline assignment: CDR1 LNHDA and CDR2 SQIVND (reference sequence). The CDR3 contains 14 residues. Deletions cut 1 base from V and 6 bases from J, with 12 bases between. The DNA of the CDR3 is TGTGCCAGTAGTATAGCAGGGTTTACTGATGGCTACACCTTC. Translating it yields CASSIAGFTDGYTF.

V is TRBV7-3 and J is TRBJ1-1; perhaps TRBD1 as D (5 bases). Between the trimmed V and J ends, which lost 1 base and 5 bases, there was a span of 8 bases. Germline loops: CDR1 SGHTA, CDR2 FQGTGA. The CDR3 is 13 amino acids. CDR3 coding DNA: TGTGCCAGCAGCTTAAATCGGGGGACTGAAGCTTTCTTT. The encoded protein is CASSLNRGTEAFF.

This sequence joins TRBV7-3 and TRBJ1-1; D remains ambiguous. The CDR3 sequence is 14 residues long. V gave up 2 bases and J gave up 1 base, with 8 bases separating them. Germline V gene data show CDR1 as SGHTA and CDR2 as FQGTGA. The CDR3 coding sequence is TGTGCCAGCAGCTTATCTACCGGGAACACTGAAGCTTTCTTT. Encoded protein: CASSLSTGNTEAFF.

This rearrangement joins TRBV6-6 to TRBJ2-1, with 15 nucleotides matching TRBD2. Trimming removed 3 bases from V and 7 bases from J; junction bases left unmatched: 1. This CDR3 has 15 residues. Germline CDR1 is MNHNY and CDR2 is SVGAGI (reference sequence). For the CDR3, the DNA is TGTGCCAGCAGTTATGGGACTAGCGGGAGGAATGAGCAGTTCTTC. Its translation is CASSYGTSGRNEQFF.

V gene TRBV6-2 or TRBV6-3 combines with J gene TRBJ1-1; 9 bases match TRBD1. This CDR3 has 16 amino acids. The V segment lost 5 bases and the J segment 0 bases; nucleotides outside the gene matches: 7. In germline, CDR1 is MNHEY, CDR2 SVGEGT. The CDR3 nucleotides read TGTGCCAGCAGTCGACAGACAGGGGGGGTGAACACTGAAGCTTTCTTT. This encodes CASSRQTGGVNTEAFF.